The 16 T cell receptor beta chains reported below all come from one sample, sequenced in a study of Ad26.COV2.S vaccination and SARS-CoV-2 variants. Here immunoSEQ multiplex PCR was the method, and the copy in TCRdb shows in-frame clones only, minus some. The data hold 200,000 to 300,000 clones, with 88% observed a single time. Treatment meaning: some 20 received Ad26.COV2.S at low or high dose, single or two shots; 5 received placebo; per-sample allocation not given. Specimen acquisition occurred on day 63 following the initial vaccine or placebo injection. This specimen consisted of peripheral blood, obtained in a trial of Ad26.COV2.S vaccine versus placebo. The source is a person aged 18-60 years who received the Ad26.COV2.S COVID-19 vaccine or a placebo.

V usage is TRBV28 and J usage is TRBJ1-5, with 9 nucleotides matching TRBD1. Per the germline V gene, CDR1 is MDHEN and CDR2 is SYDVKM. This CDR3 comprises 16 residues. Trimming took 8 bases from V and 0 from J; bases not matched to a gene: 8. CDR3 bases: TGTGCCAGCGTCCGCGGACAGGGGCGTAGCAATCAGCCCCAGCATTTT. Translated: CASVRGQGRSNQPQHF. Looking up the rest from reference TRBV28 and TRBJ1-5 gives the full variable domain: DVKVTQSSRYLVKRTGEKVFLECVQDMDHENMFWYRQDPGLGLRLIYFSYDVKMKEKGDIPEGYSVSREKKERFSLILESASTNQTSMYLCASVRGQGRSNQPQHFGDGTRLSIL.

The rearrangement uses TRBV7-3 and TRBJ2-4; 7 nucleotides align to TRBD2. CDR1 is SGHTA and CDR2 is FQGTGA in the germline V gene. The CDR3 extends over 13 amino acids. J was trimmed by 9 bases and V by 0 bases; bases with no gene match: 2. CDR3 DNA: TGTGCCAGCAGCTTAACCAGGGAGGGCATTCAGTACTTC. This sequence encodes CASSLTREGIQYF.

The CDR3 loop is CASSLLNLVGYNSPLHF. The CDR3 DNA reads as TGTGCCAGCAGCTTGTTGAATCTGGTAGGGTATAATTCACCCCTCCACTTT. The chain joins TRBV5-6 to TRBJ1-6, with D unresolved. This CDR3 region has 17 residues. V dropped 1 base and J dropped 4 bases, with 15 bases sitting between them. The V gene's germline CDR1 is SGHDT and CDR2 YYEEEE.

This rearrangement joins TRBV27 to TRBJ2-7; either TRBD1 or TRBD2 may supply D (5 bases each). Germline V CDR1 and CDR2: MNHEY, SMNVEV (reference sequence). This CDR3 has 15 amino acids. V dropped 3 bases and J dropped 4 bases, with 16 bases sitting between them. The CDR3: CASSFGNLGAYEQYF. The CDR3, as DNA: TGTGCCAGCAGTTTCGGGAATCTAGGGGCATACGAGCAGTACTTC.

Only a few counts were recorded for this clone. CDR3 coding DNA: TGTGCCAGCAGCTTAGGAGGGACAGGGGTTGGAAACACCATATATTTT. It encodes CASSLGGTGVGNTIYF. V usage is TRBV7-2 and J usage is TRBJ1-3; 10 positions agree with TRBD1. V shed 1 base and J 3 bases; nucleotides not matched to a gene: 3. This CDR3 has 16 residues. Germline CDR1 and CDR2: SGHTA and FQGNSA.

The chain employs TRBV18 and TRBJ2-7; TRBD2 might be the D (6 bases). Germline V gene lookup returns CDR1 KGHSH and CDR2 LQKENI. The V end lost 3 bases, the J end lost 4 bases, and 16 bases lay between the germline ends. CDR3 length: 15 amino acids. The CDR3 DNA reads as TGTGCCAGCTCACCTCCGGGACTGATCTCTTACGAGCAGTACTTC. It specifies CASSPPGLISYEQYF.

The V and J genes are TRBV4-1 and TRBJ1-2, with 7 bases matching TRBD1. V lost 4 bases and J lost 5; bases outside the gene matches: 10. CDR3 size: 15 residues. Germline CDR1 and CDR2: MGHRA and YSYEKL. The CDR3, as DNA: TGCGCCAGCAGCCCGCGTGCCGGGACAGCGTATGGCTACACCTTC. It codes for CASSPRAGTAYGYTF.

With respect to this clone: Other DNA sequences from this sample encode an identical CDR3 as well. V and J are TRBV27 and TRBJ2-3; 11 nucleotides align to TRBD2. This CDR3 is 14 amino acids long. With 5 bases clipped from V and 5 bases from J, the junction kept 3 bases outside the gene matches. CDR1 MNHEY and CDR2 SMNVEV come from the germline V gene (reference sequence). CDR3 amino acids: CASSPGLAGDTQYF. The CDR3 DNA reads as TGTGCCAGCAGTCCCGGACTAGCGGGAGATACGCAGTATTTT.

This CDR3 reads CASSLGTGNYEQYF. CDR3 sequence (DNA): TGTGCCAGCAGCTTAGGAACGGGAAACTACGAGCAGTACTTC. V is TRBV11-2 and J is TRBJ2-7; D perhaps matches TRBD2 (5 bases). V shed 1 base and J shed 3 bases, with 10 bases lying between them. The CDR3 spans 14 residues. Germline CDR1 SGHAT, CDR2 FQNNGV.

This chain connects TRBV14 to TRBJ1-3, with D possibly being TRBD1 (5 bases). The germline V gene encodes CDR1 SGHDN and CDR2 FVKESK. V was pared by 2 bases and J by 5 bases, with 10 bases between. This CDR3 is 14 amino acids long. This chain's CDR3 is CASSQSGTRNTIYF. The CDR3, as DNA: TGTGCCAGCAGCCAATCGGGGACCCGAAACACCATATATTTT. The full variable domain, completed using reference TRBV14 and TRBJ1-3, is EAGVTQFPSHSVIEKGQTVTLRCDPISGHDNLYWYRRVMGKEIKFLLHFVKESKQDESGMPNNRFLAERTGGTYSTLKVQPAELEDSGVYFCASSQSGTRNTIYFGEGSWLTVV.

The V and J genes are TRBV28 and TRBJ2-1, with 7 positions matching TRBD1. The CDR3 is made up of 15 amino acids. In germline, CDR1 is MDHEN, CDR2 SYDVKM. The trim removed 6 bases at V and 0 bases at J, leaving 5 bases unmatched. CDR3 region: CASSQNRGSYNEQFF. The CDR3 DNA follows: TGTGCCAGCAGCCAGAACAGGGGCTCCTACAATGAGCAGTTCTTC.

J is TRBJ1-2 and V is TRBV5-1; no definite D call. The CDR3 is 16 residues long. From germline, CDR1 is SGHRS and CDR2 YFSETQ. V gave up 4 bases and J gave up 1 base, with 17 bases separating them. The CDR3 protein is CASSPRMGPFNYGYTF. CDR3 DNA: TGCGCCAGCAGCCCCCGGATGGGTCCGTTTAACTATGGCTACACCTTC.

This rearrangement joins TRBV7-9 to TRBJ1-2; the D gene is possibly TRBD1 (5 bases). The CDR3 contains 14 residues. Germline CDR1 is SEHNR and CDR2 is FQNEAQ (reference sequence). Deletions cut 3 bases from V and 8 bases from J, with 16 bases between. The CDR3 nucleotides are TGTGCCAGCAGCTTTCCCGGGGGGATGCGCGGCTACACCTTC. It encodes CASSFPGGMRGYTF. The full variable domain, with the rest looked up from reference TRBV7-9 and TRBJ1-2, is DTGVSQNPRHKITKRGQNVTFRCDPISEHNRLYWYRQTLGQGPEFLTYFQNEAQLEKSRLLSDRFSAERPKGSFSTLEIQRTEQGDSAMYLCASSFPGGMRGYTFGSGTRLTVV.

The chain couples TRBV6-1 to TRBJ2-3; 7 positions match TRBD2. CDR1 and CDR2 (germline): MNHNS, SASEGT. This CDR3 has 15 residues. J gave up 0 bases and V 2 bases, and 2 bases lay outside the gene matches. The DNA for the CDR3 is TGTGCCAGCAGTGAAAGCGGGGCAAGCACAGATACGCAGTATTTT. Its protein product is CASSESGASTDTQYF.

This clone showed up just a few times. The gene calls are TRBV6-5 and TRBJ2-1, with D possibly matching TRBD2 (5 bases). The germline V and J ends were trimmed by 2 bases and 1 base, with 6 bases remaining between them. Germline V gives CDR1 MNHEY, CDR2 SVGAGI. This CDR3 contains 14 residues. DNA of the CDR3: TGTGCCAGCAGTTACGGGGAGTCCTACAATGAGCAGTTCTTC. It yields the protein CASSYGESYNEQFF.

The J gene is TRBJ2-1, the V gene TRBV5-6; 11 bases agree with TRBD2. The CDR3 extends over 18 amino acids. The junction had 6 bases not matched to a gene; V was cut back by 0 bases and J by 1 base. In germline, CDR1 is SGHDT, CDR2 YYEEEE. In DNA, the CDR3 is TGTGCCAGCAGCTTGGGGTCTAGCGGGGGGTTATCCTACAATGAGCAGTTCTTC. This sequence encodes CASSLGSSGGLSYNEQFF.